This T cell receptor beta chain was obtained from a study of OX40 agonist ivuxolimab in advanced cancers. Study-level information: The patients received agonistic anti-OX40 (CD134) antibody ivuxolimab.

The CDR3 runs to 11 residues. Looked up from germline, CDR1 is SNHLY and CDR2 is FYNNEI. V gave up 3 bases and J gave up 12 bases, with 8 bases separating them. TCRdb's copy holds only in-frame clones and misses some; the assay was immunoSEQ multiplex PCR. The data show around 60,000 clones, less than 90% seen once. This sample comprised CD4+ or CD8+ T cells sorted from blood, obtained in a trial of the OX40 agonist ivuxolimab. The chain uses TRBV2 and TRBJ1-4; a possible D gene is TRBD1 (5 bases). The sequence was obtained from an adult with an advanced solid tumor such as melanoma, head and neck, liver or kidney cancer. CDR3 coding DNA: TGTGCCAGCAGTGATATGACAGAACTGTTTTTT. Translation: CASSDMTELFF.